This T cell receptor (beta chain) is drawn from a study of T cell repertoires in cytomegalovirus infection. One entry per CDR3 protein results from TCRdb running MiXCR on the reads. The top ten clones hold 80% to 90% of a sample with some 30,000 distinct CDR3 sequences, about a fifth of them seen once. No antigens are known for them. Material: CD8+ T cells from cultured PBMCs, obtained from culture after CMV antigen stimulation. These receptors originate from a human donor in good health (CMV status not recorded). Some clones in this sample may be carry-over from other donors' samples.

This chain links TRBV7-9 with TRBJ2-4; the D gene is possibly TRBD2 (7 bases). The length of the CDR3 is 16 residues. Deletions cut 1 base from V and 0 bases from J, with 10 bases between. CDR1 SEHNR and CDR2 FQNEAQ come from the germline V gene (reference sequence). The CDR3 nucleotides read TGTGCCAGCAGCTTAGTCGGGGGGCCAGCCAAAAACATTCAGTACTTC. It translates to CASSLVGGPAKNIQYF.